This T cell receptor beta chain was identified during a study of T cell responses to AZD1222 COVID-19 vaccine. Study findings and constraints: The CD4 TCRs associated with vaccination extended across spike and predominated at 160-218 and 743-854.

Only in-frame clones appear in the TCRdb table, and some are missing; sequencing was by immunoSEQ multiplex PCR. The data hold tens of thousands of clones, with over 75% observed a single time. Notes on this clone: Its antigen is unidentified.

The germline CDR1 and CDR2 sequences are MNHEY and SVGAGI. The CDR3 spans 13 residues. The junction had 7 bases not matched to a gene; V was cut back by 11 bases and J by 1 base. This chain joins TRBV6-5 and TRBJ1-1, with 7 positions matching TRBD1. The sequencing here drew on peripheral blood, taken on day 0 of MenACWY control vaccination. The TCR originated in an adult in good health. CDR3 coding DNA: TGTGCCTTACTAGACAGGGCGAACACTGAAGCTTTCTTT. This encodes CALLDRANTEAFF.